Described below is a single TCR beta chain sequence and its context. As processed by the authors: Estimation of nucleated cell counts relied on the amplification of reference gene primers. TCRdb keeps only in-frame clones here, not all; method: immunoSEQ multiplex PCR. V and J calls and clone size are those listed in that table; D and trimming were worked out from the DNA. Among 91,000 or so clones, just over 85% were seen once, and the ten largest hold roughly 13%. The data derive from a study of blood T cell repertoires in COVID-19. About the research overall: Italy, Spain and the United States were the sources of the convalescent and acute COVID-19 samples.

Germline loops: CDR1 SGHRS, CDR2 YFSETQ. The CDR3 contains 15 residues. The V gene lost 2 bases and the J gene lost 4 bases, with 10 bases spanning the gap. This TCR derives from a woman aged 55-69 years in a cohort sampled during active or convalescent COVID-19. The chain joins TRBV5-1 to TRBJ2-6; D is perhaps TRBD2 (5 bases). The sequenced sample consisted of peripheral blood. Here the CDR3 DNA reads TGCGCCAGCAGCTTTTCGGGGTCCGGGGCCAACGTCCTGACTTTC. It is translated as CASSFSGSGANVLTF.